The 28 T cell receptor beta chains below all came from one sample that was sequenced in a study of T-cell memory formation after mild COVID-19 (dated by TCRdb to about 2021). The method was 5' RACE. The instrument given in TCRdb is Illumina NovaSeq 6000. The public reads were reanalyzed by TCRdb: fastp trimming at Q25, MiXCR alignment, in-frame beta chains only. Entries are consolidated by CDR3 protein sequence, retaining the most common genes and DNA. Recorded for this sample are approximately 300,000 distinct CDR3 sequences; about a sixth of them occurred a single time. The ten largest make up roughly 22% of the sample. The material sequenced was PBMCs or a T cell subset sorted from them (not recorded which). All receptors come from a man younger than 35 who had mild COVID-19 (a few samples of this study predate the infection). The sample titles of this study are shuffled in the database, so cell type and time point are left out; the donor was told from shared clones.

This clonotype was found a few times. As DNA, the CDR3 is TGTGCCACCAGTGCTACATATAGCAATCAGCCCCAGCATTTT. Translating gives CATSATYSNQPQHF. J is TRBJ1-5 and V is TRBV24-1; no firm D call. The V end was cut by 5 bases, the J end by 0 bases, with 7 bases between. The CDR3 is 14 residues long. In germline, CDR1 is KGHDR, CDR2 SFDVKD.

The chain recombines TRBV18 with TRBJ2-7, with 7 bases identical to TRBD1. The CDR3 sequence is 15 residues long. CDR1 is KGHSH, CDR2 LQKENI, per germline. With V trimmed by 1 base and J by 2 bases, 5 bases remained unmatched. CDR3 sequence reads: CASSPQGARAYEQYF. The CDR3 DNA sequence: TGTGCCAGCTCACCACAGGGGGCTAGGGCCTACGAGCAGTACTTC.

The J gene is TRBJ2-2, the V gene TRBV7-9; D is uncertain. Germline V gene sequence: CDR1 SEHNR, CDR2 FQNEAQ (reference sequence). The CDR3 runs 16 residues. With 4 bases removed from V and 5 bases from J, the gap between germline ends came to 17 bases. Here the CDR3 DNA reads TGTGCCAGCAGCTCCTTCCGGGTGGGCCGGACCGGGGAGCTGTTTTTT. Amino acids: CASSSFRVGRTGELFF.

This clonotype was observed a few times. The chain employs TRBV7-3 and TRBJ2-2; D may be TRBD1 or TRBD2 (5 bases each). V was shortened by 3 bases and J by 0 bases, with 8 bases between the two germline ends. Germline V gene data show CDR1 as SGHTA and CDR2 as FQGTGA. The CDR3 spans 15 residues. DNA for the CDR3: TGTGCCAGCAGCTTGATGGGACCGAACACCGGGGAGCTGTTTTTT. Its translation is CASSLMGPNTGELFF.

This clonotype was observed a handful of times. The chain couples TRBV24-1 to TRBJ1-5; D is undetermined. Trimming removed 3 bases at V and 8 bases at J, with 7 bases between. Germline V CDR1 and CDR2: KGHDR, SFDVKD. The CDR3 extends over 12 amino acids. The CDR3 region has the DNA TGTGCCACCAGTGATGGGCCGAAGCCCCAGCATTTT. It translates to CATSDGPKPQHF.

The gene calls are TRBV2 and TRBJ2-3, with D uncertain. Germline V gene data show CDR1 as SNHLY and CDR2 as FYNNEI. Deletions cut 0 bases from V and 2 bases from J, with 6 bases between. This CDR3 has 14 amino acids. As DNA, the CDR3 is TGTGCCAGCAGTGAAGCGCATTTCACAGATACGCAGTATTTT. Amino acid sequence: CASSEAHFTDTQYF.

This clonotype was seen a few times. CDR3 region: CASRSGNYGYTF. CDR3 bases: TGCGCCAGCCGTAGCGGGAACTATGGCTACACCTTC. The V gene is TRBV4-1, the J gene TRBJ1-2; D is ambiguous. The CDR3 runs to 12 residues. Germline CDR1 is MGHRA and CDR2 is YSYEKL. V was pared by 8 bases and J by 2 bases, with 9 bases between.

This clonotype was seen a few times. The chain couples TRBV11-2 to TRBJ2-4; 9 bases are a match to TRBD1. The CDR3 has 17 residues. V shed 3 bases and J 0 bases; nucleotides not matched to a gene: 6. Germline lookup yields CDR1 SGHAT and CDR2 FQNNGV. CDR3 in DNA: TGTGCCAGCAGCTTTACGACAGGGGGGCTAGCCAAAAACATTCAGTACTTC. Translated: CASSFTTGGLAKNIQYF.

In DNA, the CDR3 is TGCGCCAGCAGCCAAGATTCTAGCGGGGGGCTTAACAATGAGCAGTTCTTC. It translates to CASSQDSSGGLNNEQFF. The chain employs TRBV4-3 and TRBJ2-1, with 11 bases that match TRBD2. Germline loops: CDR1 LGHNA, CDR2 YSLEER. This CDR3 has 17 amino acids. V was clipped by 0 bases and J by 5 bases; unmatched bases: 6.

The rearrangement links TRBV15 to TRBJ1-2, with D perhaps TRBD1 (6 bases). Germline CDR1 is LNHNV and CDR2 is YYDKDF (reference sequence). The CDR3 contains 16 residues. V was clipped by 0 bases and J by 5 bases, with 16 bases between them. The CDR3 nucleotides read TGTGCCACCAGCAGAGATCTAGGGGACACCTGGTATGGCTACACCTTC. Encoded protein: CATSRDLGDTWYGYTF.

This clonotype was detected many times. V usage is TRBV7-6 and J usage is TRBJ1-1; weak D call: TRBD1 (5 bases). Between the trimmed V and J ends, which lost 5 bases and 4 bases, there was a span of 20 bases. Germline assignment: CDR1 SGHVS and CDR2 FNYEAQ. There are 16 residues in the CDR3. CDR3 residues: CASSPAFGDRGTEAFF. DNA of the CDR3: TGTGCCAGCAGCCCGGCTTTCGGGGATAGGGGCACTGAAGCTTTCTTT.

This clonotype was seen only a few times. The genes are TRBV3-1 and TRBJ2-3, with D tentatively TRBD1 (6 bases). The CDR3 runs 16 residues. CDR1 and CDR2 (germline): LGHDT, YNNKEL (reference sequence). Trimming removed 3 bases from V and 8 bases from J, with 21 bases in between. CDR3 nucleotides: TGTGCCAGCAGCCATGCACAGGGTCCGGGTTCGGCTACGCAGTATTTT. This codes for CASSHAQGPGSATQYF.

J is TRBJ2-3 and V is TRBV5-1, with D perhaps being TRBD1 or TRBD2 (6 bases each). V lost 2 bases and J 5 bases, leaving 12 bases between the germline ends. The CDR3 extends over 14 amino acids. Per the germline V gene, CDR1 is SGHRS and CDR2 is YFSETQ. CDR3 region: CASSFVGGEDTQYF. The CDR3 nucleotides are TGCGCCAGCAGCTTCGTGGGGGGCGAAGATACGCAGTATTTT.

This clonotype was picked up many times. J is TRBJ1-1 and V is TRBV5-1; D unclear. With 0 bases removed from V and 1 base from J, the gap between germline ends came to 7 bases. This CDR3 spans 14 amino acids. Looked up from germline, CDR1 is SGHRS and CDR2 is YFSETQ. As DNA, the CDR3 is TGCGCCAGCAGCTTGGGAGGGTGGAACACTGAAGCTTTCTTT. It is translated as CASSLGGWNTEAFF.

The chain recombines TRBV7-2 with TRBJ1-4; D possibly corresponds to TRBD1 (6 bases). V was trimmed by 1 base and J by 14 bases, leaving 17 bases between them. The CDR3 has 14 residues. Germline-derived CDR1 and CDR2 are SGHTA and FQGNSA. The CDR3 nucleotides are TGTGCCAGCAGCTTAGAGGGTTCCAGGGGTCGGCTGTTTTTT. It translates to CASSLEGSRGRLFF.

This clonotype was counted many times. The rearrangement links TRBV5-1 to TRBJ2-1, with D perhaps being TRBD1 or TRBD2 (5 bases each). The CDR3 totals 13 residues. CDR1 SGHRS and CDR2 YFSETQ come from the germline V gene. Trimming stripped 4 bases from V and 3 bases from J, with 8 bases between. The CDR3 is CASSGGVYNEQFF. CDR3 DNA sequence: TGCGCCAGCAGCGGGGGAGTCTACAATGAGCAGTTCTTC.

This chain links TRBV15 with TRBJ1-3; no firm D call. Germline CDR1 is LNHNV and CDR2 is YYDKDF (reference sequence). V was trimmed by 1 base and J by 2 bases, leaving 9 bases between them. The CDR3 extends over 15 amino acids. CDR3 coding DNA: TGTGCCACCAGCAGAGCCGCGGCAGCTGGAAACACCATATATTTT. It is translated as CATSRAAAAGNTIYF.

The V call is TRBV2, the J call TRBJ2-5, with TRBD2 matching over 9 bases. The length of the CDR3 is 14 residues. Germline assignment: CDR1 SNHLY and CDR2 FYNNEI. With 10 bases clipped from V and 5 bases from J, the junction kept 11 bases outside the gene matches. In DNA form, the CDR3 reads TGTGCCACCACCCCGGGACTAGCTTCGGAGACCCAGTACTTC. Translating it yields CATTPGLASETQYF.

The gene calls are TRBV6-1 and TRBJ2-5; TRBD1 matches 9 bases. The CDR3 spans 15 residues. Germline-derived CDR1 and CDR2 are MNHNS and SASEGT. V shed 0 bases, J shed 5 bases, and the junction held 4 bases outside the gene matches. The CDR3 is CASSEAPTGGETQYF. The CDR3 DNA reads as TGTGCCAGCAGTGAAGCGCCGACAGGGGGGGAGACCCAGTACTTC.

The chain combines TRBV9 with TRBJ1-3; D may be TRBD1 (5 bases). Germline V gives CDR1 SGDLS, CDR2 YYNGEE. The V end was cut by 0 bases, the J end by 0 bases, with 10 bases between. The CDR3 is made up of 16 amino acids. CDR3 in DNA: TGTGCCAGCAGCGTAGGGGGCGGCCTCTCTGGAAACACCATATATTTT. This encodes CASSVGGGLSGNTIYF.

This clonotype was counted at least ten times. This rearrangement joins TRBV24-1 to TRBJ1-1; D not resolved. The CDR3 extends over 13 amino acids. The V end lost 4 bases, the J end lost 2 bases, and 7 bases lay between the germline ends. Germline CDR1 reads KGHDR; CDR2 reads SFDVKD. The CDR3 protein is CATSDIENTEAFF. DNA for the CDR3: TGTGCCACCAGTGACATCGAAAACACTGAAGCTTTCTTT.

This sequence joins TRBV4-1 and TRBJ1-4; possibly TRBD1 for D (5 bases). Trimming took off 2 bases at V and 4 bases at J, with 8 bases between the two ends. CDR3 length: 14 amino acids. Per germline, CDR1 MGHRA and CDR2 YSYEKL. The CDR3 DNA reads TGCGCCAGCAGCCAACCCGACAGTAATGAAAAACTGTTTTTT. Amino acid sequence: CASSQPDSNEKLFF.

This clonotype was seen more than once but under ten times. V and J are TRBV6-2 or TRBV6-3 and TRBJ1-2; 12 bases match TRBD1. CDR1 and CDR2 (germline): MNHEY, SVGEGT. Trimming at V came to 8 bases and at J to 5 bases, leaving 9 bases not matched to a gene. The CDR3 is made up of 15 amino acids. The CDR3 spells CASRPPGQGAYGYTF. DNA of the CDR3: TGTGCCAGCCGCCCTCCGGGACAGGGGGCTTATGGCTACACCTTC.

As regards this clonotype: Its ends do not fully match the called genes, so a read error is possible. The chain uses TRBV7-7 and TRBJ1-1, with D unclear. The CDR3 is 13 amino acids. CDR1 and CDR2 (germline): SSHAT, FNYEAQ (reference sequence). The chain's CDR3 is CASSFDWNTEAFF. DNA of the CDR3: TGTGCTAGCAGCTTTGACTGGAACACTGAAGCTTTCTTT.

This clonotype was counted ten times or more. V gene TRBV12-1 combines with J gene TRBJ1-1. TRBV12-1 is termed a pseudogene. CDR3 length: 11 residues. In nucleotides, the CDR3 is TGTGCCAGCAGCTTTGCCACTGAAGCTTTCTTT. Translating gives CASSFATEAFF.

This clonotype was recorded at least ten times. CDR3 protein: CASSLYRDDTQYF. Here the CDR3 DNA reads TGTGCCAGCAGCTTATATCGAGACGATACGCAGTATTTT. The chain is built from TRBV7-3 and TRBJ2-3; D not certain. V was shortened by 2 bases and J by 6 bases, with 9 bases between the two germline ends. The CDR3 has 13 residues. The germline CDR1 and CDR2 sequences are SGHTA and FQGTGA. Full variable domain (remainder filled in from reference TRBV7-3 and TRBJ2-3): GAGVSQTPSNKVTEKGKYVELRCDPISGHTALYWYRQSLGQGPEFLIYFQGTGAADDSGLPNDRFFAVRPEGSVSTLKIQRTERGDSAVYLCASSLYRDDTQYFGPGTRLTVL.

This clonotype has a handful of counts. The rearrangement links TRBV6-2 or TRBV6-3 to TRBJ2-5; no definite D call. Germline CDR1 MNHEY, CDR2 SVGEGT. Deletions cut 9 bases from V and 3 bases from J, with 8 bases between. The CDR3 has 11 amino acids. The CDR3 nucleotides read TGTGCCAGTCTAGGAAAAGAGACCCAGTACTTC. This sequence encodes CASLGKETQYF.

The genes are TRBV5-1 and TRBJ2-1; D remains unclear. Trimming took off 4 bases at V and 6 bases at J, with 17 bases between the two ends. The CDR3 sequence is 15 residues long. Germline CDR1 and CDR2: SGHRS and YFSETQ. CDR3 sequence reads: CASSPEPRPGNEQFF. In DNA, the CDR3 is TGCGCCAGCAGCCCCGAGCCCCGGCCCGGCAATGAGCAGTTCTTC.